This T cell receptor (beta chain) appears in the sequencing data of a study of graft-versus-host responses after intestinal transplantation. Study-wide background: Following induction with anti-thymocyte globulin, all recipients were given tacrolimus and steroids for roughly three years.

Study observations and caveats: Allografts of one patient group, those with graft-donor T cell macrochimerism, had high graft-versus-host to host-versus-graft clonal ratios. After transplant, early declines in HvG clones were associated with peak levels of circulating GvH clones. The recipient marrow held GvH clones, and some of them showed up first in ileum or blood.

This CDR3 is 17 amino acids long. In regard to this clone: Its target is unknown.

Some clones are missing from TCRdb's copy, which holds only in-frame ones; the method was immunoSEQ multiplex PCR. Among over 90,000 clones, about nine tenths were seen once, and the ten largest hold 0.15% to 0.2%. The source is a human donor who was the organ donor for an intestinal transplant. The sequenced sample was unstimulated CD4+ T cells sorted from spleen or lymph node cells, obtained before transplant. The genes are TRBV21-1 and TRBJ2-3; the table gives TRBD2 as D, unverified against the DNA. TRBV21-1 is noted as a pseudogene. The CDR3, as DNA: TGTGCCAGCAGCAAAGGGGCCCCTCTAGCGATCACAGATACGCAGTATTTT. This gives the protein CASSKGAPLAITDTQYF.